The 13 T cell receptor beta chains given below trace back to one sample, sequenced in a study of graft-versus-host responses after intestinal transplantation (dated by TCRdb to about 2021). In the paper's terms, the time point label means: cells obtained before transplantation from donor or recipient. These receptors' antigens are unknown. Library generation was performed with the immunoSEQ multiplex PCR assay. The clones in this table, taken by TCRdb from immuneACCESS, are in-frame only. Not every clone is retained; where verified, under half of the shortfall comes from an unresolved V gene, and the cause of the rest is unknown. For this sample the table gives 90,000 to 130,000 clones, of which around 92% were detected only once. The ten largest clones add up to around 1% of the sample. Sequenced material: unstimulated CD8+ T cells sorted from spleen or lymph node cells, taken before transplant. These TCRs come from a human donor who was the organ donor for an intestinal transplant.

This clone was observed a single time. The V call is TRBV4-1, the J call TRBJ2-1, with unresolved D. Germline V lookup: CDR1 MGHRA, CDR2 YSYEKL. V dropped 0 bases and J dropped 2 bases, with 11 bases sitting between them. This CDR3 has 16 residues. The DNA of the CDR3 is TGCGCCAGCAGCCAAGAAGGGCTAGGCCCCTACAATGAGCAGTTCTTC. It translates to CASSQEGLGPYNEQFF.

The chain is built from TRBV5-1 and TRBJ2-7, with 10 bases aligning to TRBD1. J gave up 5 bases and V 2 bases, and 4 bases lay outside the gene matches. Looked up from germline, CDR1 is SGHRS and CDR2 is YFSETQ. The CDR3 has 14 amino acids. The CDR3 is CASSFGTGVHEQYF. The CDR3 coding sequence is TGCGCCAGCAGCTTCGGGACAGGGGTCCACGAGCAGTACTTC.

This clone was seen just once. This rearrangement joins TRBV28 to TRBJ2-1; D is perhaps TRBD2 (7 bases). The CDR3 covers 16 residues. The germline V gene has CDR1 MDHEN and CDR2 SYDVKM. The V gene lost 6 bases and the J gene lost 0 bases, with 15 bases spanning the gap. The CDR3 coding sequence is TGTGCCAGCAGCCTCGGGGGGCCCAGCTCCTACAATGAGCAGTTCTTC. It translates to CASSLGGPSSYNEQFF.

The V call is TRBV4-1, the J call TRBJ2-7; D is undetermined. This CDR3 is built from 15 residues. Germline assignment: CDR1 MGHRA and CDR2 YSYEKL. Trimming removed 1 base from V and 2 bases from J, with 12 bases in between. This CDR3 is CASSQVFGGAYEQYF. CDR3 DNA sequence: TGCGCCAGCAGCCAAGTTTTCGGCGGAGCCTACGAGCAGTACTTC.

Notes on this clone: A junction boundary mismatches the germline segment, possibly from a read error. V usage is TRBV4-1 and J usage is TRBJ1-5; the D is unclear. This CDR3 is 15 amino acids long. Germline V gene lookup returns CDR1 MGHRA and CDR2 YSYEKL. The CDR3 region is CASSPYDLSDQPQHF. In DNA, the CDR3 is TGCGCCAGCAGCCCGTACGACCTTAGCGATCAGCCCCAGCATTTT.

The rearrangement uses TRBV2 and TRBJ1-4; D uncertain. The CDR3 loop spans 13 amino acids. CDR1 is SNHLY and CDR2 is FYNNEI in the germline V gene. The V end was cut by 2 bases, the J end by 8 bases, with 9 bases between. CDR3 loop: CASSESDLEKLFF. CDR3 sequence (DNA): TGTGCCAGCAGTGAATCTGATTTGGAAAAACTGTTTTTT.

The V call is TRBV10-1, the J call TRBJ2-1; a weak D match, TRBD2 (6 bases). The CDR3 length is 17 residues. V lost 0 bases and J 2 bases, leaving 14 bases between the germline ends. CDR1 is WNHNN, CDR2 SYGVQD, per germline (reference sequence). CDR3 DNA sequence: TGCGCCAGCAGTGAGTCGGGGGGAGGTTTACCCTACAATGAGCAGTTCTTC. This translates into CASSESGGGLPYNEQFF.

CDR3 DNA: TGTGCCAGCAGCTACCTGTTGGGAGACAGGGCTGAAGCTTTCTTT. Protein sequence: CASSYLLGDRAEAFF. This sequence joins TRBV5-5 and TRBJ1-1, with 7 bases aligning to TRBD1. The CDR3 contains 15 residues. The V gene end was trimmed by 3 bases and the J gene end by 6 bases; junction bases not matched to a gene: 11. Germline V CDR1 and CDR2: SGHKS, YYEKEE (reference sequence).

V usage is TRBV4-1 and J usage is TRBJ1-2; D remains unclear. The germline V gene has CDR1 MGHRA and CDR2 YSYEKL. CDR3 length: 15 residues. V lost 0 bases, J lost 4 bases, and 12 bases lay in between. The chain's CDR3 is CASSQDRSQLYGYTF. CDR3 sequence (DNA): TGCGCCAGCAGCCAAGATAGGTCCCAGCTCTATGGCTACACCTTC.

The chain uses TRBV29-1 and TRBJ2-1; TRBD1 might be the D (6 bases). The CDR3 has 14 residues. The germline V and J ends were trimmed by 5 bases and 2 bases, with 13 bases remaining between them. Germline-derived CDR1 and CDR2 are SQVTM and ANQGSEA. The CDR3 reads CSVRTEAAYNEQFF. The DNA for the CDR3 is TGCAGCGTTAGGACAGAAGCCGCCTACAATGAGCAGTTCTTC.

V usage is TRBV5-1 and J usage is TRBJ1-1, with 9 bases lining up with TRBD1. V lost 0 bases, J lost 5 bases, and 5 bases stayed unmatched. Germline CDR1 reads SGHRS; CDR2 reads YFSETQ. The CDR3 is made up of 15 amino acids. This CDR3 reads CASSLGTGVATEAFF. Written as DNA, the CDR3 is TGCGCCAGCAGCTTGGGGACAGGGGTAGCGACTGAAGCTTTCTTT.

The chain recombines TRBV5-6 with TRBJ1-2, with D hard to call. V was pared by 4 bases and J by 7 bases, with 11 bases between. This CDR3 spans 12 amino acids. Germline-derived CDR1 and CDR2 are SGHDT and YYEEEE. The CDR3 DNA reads TGTGCCAGCAGCGCATACAAGGCTGGCTACACCTTC. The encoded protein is CASSAYKAGYTF. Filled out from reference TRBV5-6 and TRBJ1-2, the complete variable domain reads DAGVTQSPTHLIKTRGQQVTLRCSPKSGHDTVSWYQQALGQGPQFIFQYYEEEERQRGNFPDRFSGHQFPNYSSELNVNALLLGDSALYLCASSAYKAGYTFGSGTRLTVV.

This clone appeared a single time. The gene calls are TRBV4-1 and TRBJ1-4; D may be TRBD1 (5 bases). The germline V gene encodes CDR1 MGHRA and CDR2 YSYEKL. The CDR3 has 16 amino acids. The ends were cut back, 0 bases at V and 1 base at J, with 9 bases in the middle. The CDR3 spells CASSQEPQGTNEKLFF. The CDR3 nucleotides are TGCGCCAGCAGCCAAGAGCCTCAGGGAACTAATGAAAAACTGTTTTTT.